These 2 T cell receptor beta chains share one sample of origin, sequenced in a study of OX40 agonist ivuxolimab in advanced cancers. The assay was immunoSEQ multiplex PCR, and TCRdb's table has in-frame clones only and misses some. The data show around 28,000 clones, about 87% seen once. This sample comprised CD4+ or CD8+ T cells sorted from blood, obtained in a trial of the OX40 agonist ivuxolimab. Receptors were obtained from an adult with an advanced solid tumor such as melanoma, head and neck, liver or kidney cancer.

This clone has just one count. V gene TRBV6-5 combines with J gene TRBJ2-7; 10 nucleotides agree with TRBD2. Germline CDR1 reads MNHEY; CDR2 reads SVGAGI. The CDR3 contains 15 residues. Trimming removed 2 bases from V and 2 bases from J; junction bases left unmatched: 3. The CDR3 DNA is TGTGCCAGCAGTTACAACCTAGCGGGGGCCTACGAGCAGTACTTC. This gives the protein CASSYNLAGAYEQYF.

The V call is TRBV12-1, the J call TRBJ1-2. TRBV12-1 is marked as a pseudogene. This CDR3 is built from 12 residues. The DNA for the CDR3 is TGTGCCAGCAACCCGAGGTCGCTTGGCTACACCTTC. It specifies CASNPRSLGYTF.